Below are 21 T cell receptor beta chains sequenced from a single sample in a study of long-term antiretroviral therapy in people with HIV (dated by TCRdb to the early 2020s). Sequencing of the TRB variable region was done with the immunoSEQ hsTCRB v3.0 assay at survey level resolution. Not all clones reach the TCRdb copy of this immuneACCESS table, which keeps in-frame sequences only. Checked studies attribute under half of the gap to unresolved V genes and leave the rest unexplained. For this sample the table gives about 30,000 clones, of which roughly 84% were detected only once. In total, the top ten clones hold roughly 0.94% of the sample. The specimen was unsorted PBMCs, collected 2 years after starting antiretroviral therapy. Receptors originate from a man aged 45 to 65 with HIV.

A single count supports this clone. V usage is TRBV4-3 and J usage is TRBJ1-2; the match to TRBD1 covers 10 bases. With V trimmed by 4 bases and J by 8 bases, 10 bases remained unmatched. Germline-derived CDR1 and CDR2 are LGHNA and YSLEER. The CDR3 is 15 amino acids. CDR3 nucleotides: TGCGCCAGCAGCCCAATCTCGACAGGGGGCGGCGGCTACACCTTC. Translating it yields CASSPISTGGGGYTF.

The chain couples TRBV5-4 to TRBJ1-4, with 9 bases identical to TRBD1. This CDR3 contains 17 residues. Germline V gives CDR1 SGHNT, CDR2 YYREEE (reference sequence). The V segment lost 2 bases and the J segment 4 bases; nucleotides outside the gene matches: 9. The CDR3: CASSLTPYRGRNEKLFF. The CDR3 nucleotides are TGTGCCAGCAGCTTAACCCCATACAGGGGGCGTAATGAAAAACTGTTTTTT.

The chain employs TRBV5-1 and TRBJ1-6, with D perhaps TRBD1 (5 bases). Trimming pared 0 bases from V and 5 bases from J, leaving 6 bases between. Germline assignment: CDR1 SGHRS and CDR2 YFSETQ. This CDR3 region has 14 residues. For the CDR3, the DNA is TGCGCCAGCAGCTTGGCAGGGCATAATTCACCCCTCCACTTT. Residues: CASSLAGHNSPLHF. Full variable domain (remainder filled in from reference TRBV5-1 and TRBJ1-6): KAGVTQTPRYLIKTRGQQVTLSCSPISGHRSVSWYQQTPGQGLQFLFEYFSETQRNKGNFPGRFSGRQFSNSRSEMNVSTLELGDSALYLCASSLAGHNSPLHFGNGTRLTVT.

The V gene is TRBV27, the J gene TRBJ2-1; 9 nucleotides line up with TRBD2. The CDR3 has 16 residues. CDR1 is MNHEY, CDR2 SMNVEV, per germline (reference sequence). J was trimmed by 9 bases and V by 7 bases; bases with no gene match: 16. CDR3 loop: CASTSPASGRYTEQFF. CDR3 nucleotide sequence: TGTGCCAGCACCTCCCCGGCGAGCGGGAGGTATACTGAGCAGTTCTTC.

This rearrangement joins TRBV11-2 to TRBJ2-5; 9 bases map to TRBD2. Germline trimming cut 6 bases from V and 2 bases from J; bases unmatched to any gene: 4. Germline lookup yields CDR1 SGHAT and CDR2 FQNNGV. This CDR3 is 14 amino acids long. In DNA, the CDR3 is TGTGCCAGCAGTTCTACTAGCGGGCAAGAGACCCAGTACTTC. Translated: CASSSTSGQETQYF.

The chain joins TRBV7-9 to TRBJ2-1; the D is unclear. Germline V CDR1 and CDR2: SEHNR, FQNEAQ (reference sequence). V was cut by 1 base and J by 9 bases, with 13 bases left in between. This CDR3 has 14 amino acids. CDR3 sequence reads: CASSLGADWGEQFF. CDR3 nucleotide sequence: TGTGCCAGCAGCTTAGGGGCCGATTGGGGTGAGCAGTTCTTC.

The chain joins TRBV11-2 to TRBJ2-7, with a possible D match to TRBD2 (6 bases). The V gene's germline CDR1 is SGHAT and CDR2 FQNNGV. The CDR3 contains 15 residues. Trimming stripped 8 bases from V and 1 base from J, with 18 bases between. In DNA, the CDR3 is TGTGCCAGCCCGGAGGGTGGGCCGGGGTCCTACGAGCAGTACTTC. Its translation is CASPEGGPGSYEQYF.

The rearrangement uses TRBV9 and TRBJ2-7; D tentatively reads TRBD1 or TRBD2 (6 bases each). The V gene lost 0 bases and the J gene lost 3 bases, with 13 bases spanning the gap. This CDR3 is 15 amino acids long. CDR1 is SGDLS and CDR2 is YYNGEE in the germline V gene. CDR3 sequence (DNA): TGTGCCAGCAGCGTAGGTGGGGGGCCCAACTACGAGCAGTACTTC. It encodes CASSVGGGPNYEQYF.

The chain recombines TRBV4-3 with TRBJ2-3; weak D call: TRBD1 (5 bases). This CDR3 has 15 amino acids. V shed 5 bases and J shed 2 bases, with 14 bases lying between them. Germline V gives CDR1 LGHNA, CDR2 YSLEER. The CDR3 protein is CASSAQGVTTDTQYF. The CDR3 DNA sequence: TGCGCCAGCAGCGCACAAGGGGTAACCACAGATACGCAGTATTTT.

The V gene is TRBV19, the J gene TRBJ2-7; TRBD1 agrees at 9 bases. V lost 8 bases and J lost 5; bases outside the gene matches: 7. CDR3 length: 13 residues. Germline V gene data show CDR1 as LNHDA and CDR2 as SQIVND (reference sequence). CDR3 region: CASGEGQGNEQYF. CDR3 bases: TGTGCCAGTGGGGAGGGACAGGGAAACGAGCAGTACTTC.

The chain combines TRBV4-2 with TRBJ2-7; 8 bases are shared with TRBD1. Trimming at V came to 0 bases and at J to 4 bases, leaving 5 bases not matched to a gene. This CDR3 has 15 amino acids. CDR1 is LGHNA, CDR2 YNFKEQ, per germline. CDR3 in amino acids: CASSQDPDRVYEQYF. CDR3 nucleotides: TGTGCCAGCAGCCAAGATCCGGACAGGGTGTACGAGCAGTACTTC.

The rearrangement joins TRBV27 to TRBJ1-2; D gene uncertain. The V and J ends lost 4 bases and 6 bases respectively, with 15 bases between them. The V gene's germline CDR1 is MNHEY and CDR2 SMNVEV (reference sequence). The CDR3 has 14 residues. CDR3 sequence (DNA): TGTGCCAGCAGTTCCTTCGAGCGTGCCGATGGCTACACCTTC. Amino acid sequence: CASSSFERADGYTF.

This clone was counted a single time. This rearrangement joins TRBV19 to TRBJ2-2; 9 nucleotides match TRBD2. After removal of 3 bases from V and 6 bases from J, the junction contained 8 bases not matched to a gene. Germline CDR1 and CDR2: LNHDA and SQIVND (reference sequence). The CDR3 has 16 amino acids. As DNA, the CDR3 is TGTGCCAGTAGTATCCCTGCGGTAGCGGGGGCCGGGGAGCTGTTTTTT. It yields the protein CASSIPAVAGAGELFF. Drawing the rest from reference TRBV19 and TRBJ2-2, the complete variable domain is DGGITQSPKYLFRKEGQNVTLSCEQNLNHDAMYWYRQDPGQGLRLIYYSQIVNDFQKGDIAEGYSVSREKKESFPLTVTSAQKNPTAFYLCASSIPAVAGAGELFFGEGSRLTVL.

The chain carries TRBV18 and TRBJ2-5; D gene ambiguous. CDR1 is KGHSH, CDR2 LQKENI, per germline. The germline V and J ends were trimmed by 4 bases and 1 base, with 7 bases remaining between them. This CDR3 has 13 amino acids. DNA for the CDR3: TGTGCCAGCTCACGAGAGCTCCAAGAGACCCAGTACTTC. It is translated as CASSRELQETQYF.

The chain employs TRBV29-1 and TRBJ1-1, with D possibly being TRBD1 (6 bases). V lost 8 bases to trimming and J lost 1 base, with 14 bases between them. The germline V gene has CDR1 SQVTM and CDR2 ANQGSEA. This CDR3 is built from 13 residues. CDR3 sequence (DNA): TGCAGCTTCTCAGGGGCGACGAACACTGAAGCTTTCTTT. Amino acid sequence: CSFSGATNTEAFF. Full variable domain (missing parts from reference TRBV29-1 and TRBJ1-1): SAVISQKPSRDICQRGTSLTIQCQVDSQVTMMFWYRQQPGQSLTLIATANQGSEATYESGFVIDKFPISRPNLTFSTLTVSNMSPEDSSIYLCSFSGATNTEAFFGQGTRLTVV.

This clone was picked up one time. The chain has TRBV7-8 and TRBJ1-2; weak D call: TRBD1 (6 bases). Germline CDR1 is SGHVS and CDR2 is FQNEAQ. The ends were cut back, 0 bases at V and 6 bases at J, with 17 bases in the middle. The CDR3 loop spans 16 amino acids. This CDR3 is CASSLAAGAVYNGYTF. The CDR3, as DNA: TGTGCCAGCAGCTTAGCGGCGGGGGCGGTGTACAATGGCTACACCTTC.

V gene TRBV10-3 combines with J gene TRBJ2-4, with no clear D. The V and J ends lost 10 bases and 4 bases respectively, with 17 bases between them. The CDR3 has 14 amino acids. Looked up from germline, CDR1 is ENHRY and CDR2 is SYGVKD. CDR3 region: CASASRSQKNIQYF. The CDR3 DNA reads TGTGCCAGCGCGAGCCGCAGCCAGAAAAACATTCAGTACTTC.

The genes are TRBV7-3 and TRBJ1-1, with D hard to call. The CDR3 has 13 residues. The ends were cut back, 4 bases at V and 1 base at J, with 7 bases in the middle. Germline V CDR1 and CDR2: SGHTA, FQGTGA. The CDR3 region has the DNA TGTGCCAGCAGCTCCCGCCGGAACACTGAAGCTTTCTTT. Translating it yields CASSSRRNTEAFF.

The J gene is TRBJ1-5, the V gene TRBV28, with D unclear. Trimming stripped 0 bases from V and 9 bases from J, with 12 bases between. Germline V lookup: CDR1 MDHEN, CDR2 SYDVKM. CDR3 length: 14 amino acids. The CDR3 DNA is TGTGCCAGCAGTTTATGGTCGGACCGTGGGCCCCAGCATTTT. It translates to CASSLWSDRGPQHF.

The chain couples TRBV27 to TRBJ2-7, with D perhaps TRBD2 (6 bases). The germline V gene encodes CDR1 MNHEY and CDR2 SMNVEV (reference sequence). The CDR3 is made up of 14 amino acids. Trimming removed 3 bases at V and 2 bases at J, with 11 bases between. As DNA, the CDR3 is TGTGCCAGCAGTTTTTATAGCGGTCCCTACGAGCAGTACTTC. This sequence encodes CASSFYSGPYEQYF.

The V and J genes are TRBV27 and TRBJ1-6, with D unresolved. Between the trimmed V and J ends, which lost 2 bases and 9 bases, there was a span of 11 bases. Germline CDR1 MNHEY, CDR2 SMNVEV (reference sequence). This CDR3 comprises 14 residues. CDR3 DNA: TGTGCCAGCAGTTTAACGGGAATGGGTTCACCCCTCCACTTT. Its translation is CASSLTGMGSPLHF.